This T cell receptor (beta chain) was identified in a study of blood T cell repertoires in COVID-19. The CDR3 runs 17 residues. Germline values: CDR1 MDHEN, CDR2 SYDVKM. V shed 7 bases, J shed 1 base, and the junction held 9 bases outside the gene matches. The method was immunoSEQ multiplex PCR; TCRdb's version includes in-frame clones alone and lacks a portion of them. The sample lists about 390,000 clones, around nine tenths occurring once. This TCR derives from a woman aged 45-65 years who had recovered from COVID-19. Material for sequencing was PBMCs or T cells enriched from blood (not recorded which). This chain links TRBV28 with TRBJ1-5; 11 bases agree with TRBD1. The CDR3 DNA sequence: TGTGCCAGCACCGGAGGACAGGGGGCATGGAGCAATCAGCCCCAGCATTTT. This translates into CASTGGQGAWSNQPQHF.